These T cell receptor beta chains were read from a single sample in a study of blood T cell repertoires in COVID-19. Libraries were prepared by immunoSEQ multiplex PCR; TCRdb keeps only in-frame clonotypes and omits some of them. This sample has some 150,000 clones, with over 75% found just once. The specimen was peripheral blood. These receptor sequences come from a woman between 55 and 75 years old with COVID-19, enrolled during active disease. The CDR3 runs from the conserved cysteine through the conserved F or W. The order of the fields is D gene, J gene, V gene, CDR3 protein, CDR3 DNA. D genes are given only for firm matches.

D gene: .; J gene: TRBJ2-2; V gene: TRBV7-2; CDR3 protein: CASSPRVTGELFF; CDR3 DNA: TGTGCCAGCAGCCCCAGGGTCACCGGGGAGCTGTTTTTT
D gene: TRBD1; J gene: TRBJ1-6; V gene: TRBV9; CDR3 protein: CASRGGQGNNSPLHF; CDR3 DNA: TGTGCCAGCAGGGGGGGACAGGGTAACAATTCACCCCTCCACTTT
D gene: .; J gene: TRBJ2-7; V gene: TRBV19; CDR3 protein: CASSIESQSYEQYF; CDR3 DNA: TGTGCCAGTAGTATAGAATCCCAATCCTACGAGCAGTACTTC
D gene: .; J gene: TRBJ1-5; V gene: TRBV6-6; CDR3 protein: CASSTGGPQPQHF; CDR3 DNA: TGTGCCAGCAGCACGGGGGGACCCCAGCCCCAGCATTTT
D gene: TRBD2; J gene: TRBJ2-7; V gene: TRBV19; CDR3 protein: CASSKTSGGLPLYEQYF; CDR3 DNA: TGTGCCAGTAGTAAAACTAGCGGGGGTCTTCCTCTTTACGAGCAGTACTTC
D gene: .; J gene: TRBJ1-2; V gene: TRBV28; CDR3 protein: CAGAGNYGYTF; CDR3 DNA: TGTGCCGGGGCAGGGAACTATGGCTACACCTTC
D gene: TRBD1; J gene: TRBJ2-2; V gene: TRBV23-1; CDR3 protein: CASSQFWAPPDRGPNTGELFF; CDR3 DNA: TGCGCCAGCAGTCAATTTTGGGCCCCCCCGGACAGGGGACCGAACACCGGGGAGCTGTTTTTT
D gene: .; J gene: TRBJ1-6; V gene: TRBV6-1; CDR3 protein: CASSERPGLDNSPLHF; CDR3 DNA: TGTGCCAGCAGCGAACGACCGGGACTAGATAATTCACCCCTCCACTTT
D gene: TRBD2; J gene: TRBJ2-2; V gene: TRBV7-7; CDR3 protein: CASSPASGGSNTGELFF; CDR3 DNA: TGTGCTAGCAGCCCCGCTAGCGGGGGATCGAACACCGGGGAGCTGTTTTTT
D gene: .; J gene: TRBJ1-1; V gene: TRBV6-2/TRBV6-3; CDR3 protein: CASSLGGAGAEAFF; CDR3 DNA: TGTGCCAGCAGCTTGGGGGGCGCGGGAGCTGAAGCTTTCTTT
D gene: TRBD1; J gene: TRBJ1-1; V gene: TRBV28; CDR3 protein: CASSPAGQGNTEAFF; CDR3 DNA: TGTGCCAGCAGTCCTGCCGGACAGGGGAACACTGAAGCTTTCTTT
D gene: .; J gene: TRBJ1-2; V gene: TRBV3-1/TRBV3-2; CDR3 protein: CASSHPAAEYGYTF; CDR3 DNA: TGTGCCAGCAGCCATCCCGCGGCCGAATATGGCTACACCTTC
D gene: .; J gene: TRBJ2-2; V gene: TRBV24-1; CDR3 protein: CATSDWSQNTGELFF; CDR3 DNA: TGTGCCACCAGTGATTGGAGTCAAAACACCGGGGAGCTGTTTTTT
D gene: .; J gene: TRBJ1-5; V gene: TRBV9; CDR3 protein: CASSPGHHSNQPQHF; CDR3 DNA: TGTGCCAGCAGCCCAGGCCATCATAGCAATCAGCCCCAGCATTTT
D gene: TRBD2; J gene: TRBJ2-7; V gene: TRBV9; CDR3 protein: CASSPHGEASGSYEQYF; CDR3 DNA: TGTGCCAGCAGCCCCCACGGGGAGGCTAGCGGCTCCTACGAGCAGTACTTC
D gene: .; J gene: TRBJ1-4; V gene: TRBV2; CDR3 protein: CASKRTANEKLFF; CDR3 DNA: TGTGCCAGCAAAAGGACAGCTAATGAAAAACTGTTTTTT
D gene: .; J gene: TRBJ1-2; V gene: TRBV29-1; CDR3 protein: CSVGLRQGTNYGYTF; CDR3 DNA: TGCAGCGTTGGATTAAGGCAGGGGACGAACTATGGCTACACCTTC
D gene: TRBD1; J gene: TRBJ1-1; V gene: TRBV15; CDR3 protein: CATSRDSRGDAEAFF; CDR3 DNA: TGTGCCACCAGCAGAGACTCCAGGGGGGACGCTGAAGCTTTCTTT